The rows below give T cell receptor beta chains drawn from one sample of a study of shared clonotypes between healthy human individuals. The method was immunoSEQ multiplex PCR; TCRdb's version includes in-frame clones alone and lacks a portion of them. The sample contains some 2,000,000 clones, about 95% of which appear only once. The sequenced sample was naive CD8+ T cells sorted from blood. These receptors originate from a man aged 18-30 years in good health. Each CDR3 is given without its conserved first and last residue. Each record gives: V gene, CDR3 protein.

TRBV11-2 | ASSLDGQGRYEQY
TRBV5-1 | ASSSTGGSVTEAF
TRBV7-8 | ASSLRAGGPPETQY
TRBV10-3 | AISESAQGIYGYT
TRBV27 | ASSPTGSYEQY
TRBV5-1 | ASSHTSYRVEETQY
TRBV5-6 | ASSQATSQGYT
TRBV6-5 | ASSFAGEGGDEKLF
TRBV5-1 | ASSLADSNSPLH
TRBV5-1 | ASSTGQGTTEAF
TRBV7-2 | ASSLRGARNEQY
TRBV7-8 | ASSLPSGQGIGYT